This entry concerns a single T cell receptor beta chain. The antigen it binds to is not known. The input lacks base qualities; no much larger clone sits a single base away. Read against the paper, the sample's treatment or condition label means: oral pan-JAK inhibitor, 5-10 mg twice daily. Lesional scalp punch biopsies and peripheral blood were collected from alopecia areata patients. PBMCs were isolated by density centrifugation and stained for CD3, CD4 and CD8, and CD4+ and CD8+ T cells were sorted on a FACSAria. The sample comes from a study of CD8+ T cells in alopecia areata (dated by TCRdb to the late 2010s). For context, the study as a whole: The treated patients, all with moderate-to-severe alopecia areata, were enrolled in an open-label pilot trial of oral tofacitinib given at 5 to 10 mg twice daily. Human TCRbeta sequencing covered scalp tissue and sorted CD4+ and CD8+ peripheral blood T cells from patchy and totalis/universalis alopecia areata patients and healthy controls. immunoSEQ multiplex PCR using 35 Vbeta forward primers and 13 Jbeta reverse primers was used to amplify TCRbeta CDR3 regions. High-throughput TCRbeta sequencing was used to examine T cell clonal expansion in alopecia areata in both the C3H/HeJ mouse model and human patients. In treated patients, disease severity was measured using the SALT score, which gives the percentage of scalp surface area affected. Biopsies were taken from tofacitinib-treated patients at baseline and again at 4 and 24 weeks into treatment, and several of those patients also had a later scalp biopsy. Tofacitinib was given for 6 to 18 months, followed by 6 months of follow-up off drug to assess delayed response and recurrence. RNA came from the PAXgene miRNA kit for fixed scalp, the miRNeasy kit for PBMCs, and the RNeasy kit for mouse skin. Clonality in the scalp was compared among normal scalp (n=4), patchy alopecia areata scalp (n=8), and alopecia totalis/universalis scalp (n=8). The research as a whole found: Shared TCR sequences between patients were less evident than in mice, which may be partly attributable to HLA diversity in the patient population. Because the treated cohort was small and had just a single nonresponder, larger studies are needed to establish links between baseline CD8+ expansion and response. Scalp clonality and the number of expanded CD8+ clones among the top 100 scalp clones were significantly decreased by tofacitinib. Unlike mouse skin, where gammadelta T cells dominate, normal human skin contains resident alphabeta T cells that get sequenced too, which complicates analysis of the scalp TCR repertoire. During tofacitinib treatment, many expanded lesional clones stuck around in both scalp and blood, and this persistence may partly explain why relapse happens after treatment is stopped. Lesional scalp, especially in alopecia totalis/universalis, showed higher clonality and more expanded CD8+ clones than normal scalp, suggesting antigenic drive.

CDR1 and CDR2 are read off the germline V gene (reference sequence) as LNHNV and YYDKDF. Counted from cysteine to phenylalanine, this CDR3 has 14 amino acids. CDR3 DNA is the only sequence kept; it has 42 bases, read in frame from the first base. At the junction V is shortened by 0 bases and J by 5 bases, with 8 bases in between. Library preparation was by the immunoSEQ multiplex PCR assay. To provide template for TCR sequencing, every sample had RNA extracted and reverse transcribed into cDNA. First-strand cDNA was synthesized using SuperScript III with a 2:1 mix of oligo-dT and random hexamers. A synthetic immune receptor repertoire was used to assess amplification bias, and residual bias was removed computationally. Per the source publication's procedure: Raw reads were preprocessed to remove errors, and CDR3 was defined according to IMGT conventions as the region from the conserved cysteine to phenylalanine. Clonality was computed by normalizing Shannon entropy by log2 of the number of productive unique TCRs and subtracting the result from 1. Scalp TCRbeta sequences were cross-referenced with sorted blood CD4 and CD8 repertoires so that the CD4 or CD8 identity of scalp clones could be inferred. TCRdb provides this immuneACCESS table in a form limited to in-frame rearrangements. Some clones are lacking; in checked studies, under half of them reflect an unresolved V gene, and why the rest are absent is not known. V and J calls and clone size follow that table, whereas D and trimming were derived from the DNA. A total of 200,000 to 250,000 clones appear in this sample, approximately 65% of them only once. The top ten clones comprise roughly 1.2% of the sample.

The chain uses TRBV15 and TRBJ1-5; the D gene is not confidently resolved. The sequence derives from a human donor with alopecia areata. Sequenced material: CD4+ T cells sorted from blood, taken at week 44, from a patient treated with tofacitinib. CDR3 loop: CATSREAGYQPQHF. The nucleotide sequence reads as follows: TGTGCCACCAGCAGAGAGGCAGGCTATCAGCCCCAGCATTTT.